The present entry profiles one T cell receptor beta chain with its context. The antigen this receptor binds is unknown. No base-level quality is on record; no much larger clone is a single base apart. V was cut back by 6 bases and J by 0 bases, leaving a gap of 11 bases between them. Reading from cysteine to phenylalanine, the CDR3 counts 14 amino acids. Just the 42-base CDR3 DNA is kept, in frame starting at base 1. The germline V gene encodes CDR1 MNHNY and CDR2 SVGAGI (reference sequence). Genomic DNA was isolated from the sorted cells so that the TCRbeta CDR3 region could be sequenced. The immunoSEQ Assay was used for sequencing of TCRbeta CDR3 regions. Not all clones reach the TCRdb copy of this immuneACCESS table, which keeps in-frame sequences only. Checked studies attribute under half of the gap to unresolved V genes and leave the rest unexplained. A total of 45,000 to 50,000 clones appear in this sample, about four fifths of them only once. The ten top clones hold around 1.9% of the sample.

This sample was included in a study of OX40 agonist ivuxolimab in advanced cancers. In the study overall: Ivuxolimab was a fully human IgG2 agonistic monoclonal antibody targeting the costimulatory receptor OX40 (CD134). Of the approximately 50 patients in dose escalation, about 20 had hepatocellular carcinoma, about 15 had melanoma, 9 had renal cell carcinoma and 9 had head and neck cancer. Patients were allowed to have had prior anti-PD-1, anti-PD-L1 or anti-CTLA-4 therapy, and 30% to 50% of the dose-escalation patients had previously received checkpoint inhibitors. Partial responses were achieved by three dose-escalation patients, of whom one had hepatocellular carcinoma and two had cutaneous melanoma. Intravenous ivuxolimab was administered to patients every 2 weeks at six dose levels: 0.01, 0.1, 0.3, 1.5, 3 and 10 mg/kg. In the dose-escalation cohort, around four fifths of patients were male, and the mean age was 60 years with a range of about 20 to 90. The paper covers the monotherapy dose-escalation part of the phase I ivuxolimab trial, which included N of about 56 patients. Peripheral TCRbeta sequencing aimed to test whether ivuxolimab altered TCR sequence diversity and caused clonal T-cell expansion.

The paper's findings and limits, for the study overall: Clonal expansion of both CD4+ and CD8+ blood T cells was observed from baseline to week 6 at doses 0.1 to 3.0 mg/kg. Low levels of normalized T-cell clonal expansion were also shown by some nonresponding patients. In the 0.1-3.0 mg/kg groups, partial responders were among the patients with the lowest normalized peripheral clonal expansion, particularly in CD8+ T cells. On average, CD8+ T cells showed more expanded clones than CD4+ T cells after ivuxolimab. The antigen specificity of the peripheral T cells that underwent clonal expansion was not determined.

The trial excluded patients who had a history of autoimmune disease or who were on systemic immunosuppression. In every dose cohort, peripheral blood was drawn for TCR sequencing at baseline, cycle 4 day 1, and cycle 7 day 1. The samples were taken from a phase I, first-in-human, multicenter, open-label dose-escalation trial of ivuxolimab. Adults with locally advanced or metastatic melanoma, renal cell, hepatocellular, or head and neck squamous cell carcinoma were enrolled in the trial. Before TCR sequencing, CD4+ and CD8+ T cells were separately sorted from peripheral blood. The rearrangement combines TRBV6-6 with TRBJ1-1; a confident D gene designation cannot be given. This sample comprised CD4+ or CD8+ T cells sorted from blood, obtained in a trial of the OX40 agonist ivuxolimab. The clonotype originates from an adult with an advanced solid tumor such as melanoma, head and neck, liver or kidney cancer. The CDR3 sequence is CASRKEVLNTEAFF. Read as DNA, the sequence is TGTGCCAGCAGGAAGGAGGTTCTGAACACTGAAGCTTTCTTT.